This T cell receptor beta chain was retrieved from a study of cytomegalovirus exposure and HLA in healthy donors. Study-level background: The roughly 120 validation repertoires, a later analysis reported, used the same platform as the approximately 670 repertoires from the first cohort. General study points: Confirmation was obtained in vitro that a few CMV-associated chains are specific for CMV antigens. The study recorded about 160 TCR beta chains that were cytomegalovirus-associated.

The germline gives CDR1 MNHNY, CDR2 SVGAGI (reference sequence). Trimming cost V 0 bases and J 3 bases, with 12 bases left between them. The CDR3 loop spans 15 amino acids. This clone was picked up a small number of times. The antigen remains undetermined. Generated by immunoSEQ multiplex PCR, the TCRdb table keeps only in-frame clones and is missing some. The table includes fewer than 250,000 clones, 75% to 90% detected once. The sample taken for sequencing was PBMCs. This chain links TRBV6-6 with TRBJ2-7; no definite D call. This sequence originates from a young woman in good health and CMV-seropositive. CDR3 DNA sequence: TGTGCCAGCAGTTACTCGATAAATAGAGGCTACGAGCAGTACTTC. This translates into CASSYSINRGYEQYF.